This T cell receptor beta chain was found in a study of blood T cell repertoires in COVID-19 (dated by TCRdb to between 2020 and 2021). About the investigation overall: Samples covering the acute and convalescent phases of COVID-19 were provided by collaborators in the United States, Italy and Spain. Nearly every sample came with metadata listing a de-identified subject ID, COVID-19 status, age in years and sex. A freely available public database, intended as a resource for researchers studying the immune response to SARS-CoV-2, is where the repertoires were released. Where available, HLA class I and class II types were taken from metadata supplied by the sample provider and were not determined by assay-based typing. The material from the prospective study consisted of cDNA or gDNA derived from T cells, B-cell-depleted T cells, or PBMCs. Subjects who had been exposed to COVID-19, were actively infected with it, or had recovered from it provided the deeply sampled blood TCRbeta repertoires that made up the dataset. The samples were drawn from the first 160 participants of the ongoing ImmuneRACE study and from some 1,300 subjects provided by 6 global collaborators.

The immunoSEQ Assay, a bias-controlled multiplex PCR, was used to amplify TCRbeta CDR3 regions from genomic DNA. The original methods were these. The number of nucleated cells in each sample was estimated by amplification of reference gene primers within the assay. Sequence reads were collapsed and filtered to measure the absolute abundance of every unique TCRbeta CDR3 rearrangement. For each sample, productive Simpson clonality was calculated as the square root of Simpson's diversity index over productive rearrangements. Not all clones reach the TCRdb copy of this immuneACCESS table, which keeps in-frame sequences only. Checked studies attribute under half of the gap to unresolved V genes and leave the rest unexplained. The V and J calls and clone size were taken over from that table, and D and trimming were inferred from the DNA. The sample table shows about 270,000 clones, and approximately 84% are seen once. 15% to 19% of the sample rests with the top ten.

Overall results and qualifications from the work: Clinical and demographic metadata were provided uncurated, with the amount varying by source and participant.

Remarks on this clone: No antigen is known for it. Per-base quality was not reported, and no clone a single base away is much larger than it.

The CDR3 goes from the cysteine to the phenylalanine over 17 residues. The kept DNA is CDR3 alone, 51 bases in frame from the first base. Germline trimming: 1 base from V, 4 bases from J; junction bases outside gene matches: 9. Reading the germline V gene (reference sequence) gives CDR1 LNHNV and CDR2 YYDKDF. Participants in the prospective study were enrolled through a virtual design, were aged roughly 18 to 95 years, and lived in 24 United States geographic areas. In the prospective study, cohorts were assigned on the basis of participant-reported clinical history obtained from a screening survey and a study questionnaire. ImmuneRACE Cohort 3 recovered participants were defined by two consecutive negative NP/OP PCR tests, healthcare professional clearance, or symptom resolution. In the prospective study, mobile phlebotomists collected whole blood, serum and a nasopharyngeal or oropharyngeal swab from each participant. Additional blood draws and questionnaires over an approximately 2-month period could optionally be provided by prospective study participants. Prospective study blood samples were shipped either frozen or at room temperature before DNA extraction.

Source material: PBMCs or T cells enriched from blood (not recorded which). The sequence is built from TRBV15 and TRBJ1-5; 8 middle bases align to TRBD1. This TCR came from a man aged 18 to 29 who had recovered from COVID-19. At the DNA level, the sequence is TGTGCCACCAGCAGAGCAGACAGGGGTTGGGGGAATCAGCCCCAGCATTTT. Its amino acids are CATSRADRGWGNQPQHF.